Each of the 2 T cell receptor beta chains below was sequenced from the same sample in a study of cytomegalovirus exposure and HLA in healthy donors. PCR employed 60 Vbeta and 13 Jbeta primers. The protocol was immunoSEQ multiplex PCR, while the TCRdb copy is restricted to in-frame clones and leaves out a portion. The sample has around 120,000 clones, around 85% seen once. Sequenced material: PBMCs. The receptors originated from a boy between 5 and 17 years old in good health and CMV-seronegative.

The chain links TRBV6-5 to TRBJ2-1; TRBD1 aligns across 10 bases. The V segment lost 5 bases and the J segment 4 bases; nucleotides outside the gene matches: 5. CDR3 length: 15 amino acids. The germline gives CDR1 MNHEY, CDR2 SVGAGI. CDR3 in DNA: TGTGCCAGCAGTCACCGGGACAGGGGTTACAATGAGCAGTTCTTC. The encoded protein is CASSHRDRGYNEQFF.

V is TRBV4-1 and J is TRBJ2-5, with TRBD1 identical over 7 bases. The CDR3 has 14 residues. J lost 2 bases, V lost 5 bases, and 5 bases had no gene match. CDR1 is MGHRA, CDR2 YSYEKL, per germline. The CDR3 nucleotides read TGCGCCAGCAGCTACCGACAGGGACAAGAGACCCAGTACTTC. Its translation is CASSYRQGQETQYF.